This T cell receptor (beta chain) was sequenced during a study of technical replicates of blood from a few donors. The data were produced by immunoSEQ multiplex PCR, yet TCRdb's version contains in-frame clones alone and is incomplete. Here the sample spans about 97,000 clones, 90% to 97% being singletons. The germline V gene has CDR1 GTSNPN and CDR2 SVGIG (reference sequence). V lost 3 bases and J 2 bases, leaving 14 bases between the germline ends. The CDR3 covers 15 residues. The gene calls are TRBV30 and TRBJ1-5; no reliable D call. The source is a human donor in good health. Sequencing was carried out using T cells isolated from PBMCs. The CDR3 nucleotides read TGTGCCTGGAGAATCCATCCCCCGGGCAATCAGCCCCAGCATTTT. Encoded protein: CAWRIHPPGNQPQHF.